This TCR beta chain was found in a study of early T cells in non-severe SARS-CoV-2 infection. In the library, individual cDNA molecules carried attached unique molecular identifiers. TCRdb ran MiXCR on the 5' RACE reads and lists one entry per CDR3 protein. This table has under 140,000 distinct CDR3 sequences, over 9.5% appearing once. The receptor's source is an adult who was a healthcare worker with PCR-confirmed SARS-CoV-2 infection or an uninfected control (not recorded which). This material consisted of whole blood, taken at baseline.

This CDR3 reads CASSQSWTSGANVLTF. As DNA, the CDR3 is TGTGCCAGCAGCCAAAGTTGGACGTCTGGGGCCAACGTCCTGACTTTC. The gene calls are TRBV3-1 and TRBJ2-6, with D unclear. The CDR3 length is 16 residues. V lost 2 bases and J lost 1, with 9 bases in between. Germline V gives CDR1 LGHDT, CDR2 YNNKEL (reference sequence).